This entry describes one TCR beta chain. The table lists this clonotype with many counts. It has no known antigen specificity. No quality values exist for individual bases; no much larger clone is one base distant. Library preparation used multiplex PCR. The instrument was an Illumina HiSeq 4000. CDR3 regions were amplified by Arm-PCR with iRepertoire HTBI primers to construct TCR beta libraries. Gel purification was performed on PCR products prior to sequencing. The source study handled its data this way. Gene usage analysis of CDR3 amino acid clonotypes relied on the roughly 67 TRBV and about 13 TRBJ segments identified across samples. Filtered high-quality paired reads were merged into contigs using COPE and FqMerger. BLAST was used to align contigs to IMGT TRBV, TRBD and TRBJ reference genes, and CDR3 was defined according to IMGT. Clonotypes above 0.1% frequency were classified as highly expanded clones. Repertoire diversity was measured by Shannon entropy, and V-J evenness by the Gini coefficient. A clonotype was considered public if more than one individual shared it. TCRdb's own reprocessing of the public reads used fastp at Q25 and MiXCR and kept productive beta chains. For every CDR3 protein sequence, its rows merge into one entry that carries the most common genes and DNA. TCRdb's processing, not the study's, gives the V and J calls here. This sample is represented by hundreds of thousands of distinct CDR3 sequences; roughly 20% of them were singletons. Of the sample, 7.8% is held by the ten largest clones.

This sample was included in a study of regulatory T cells in long-lasting Graves disease (dated by TCRdb to the early 2020s). Concerning the study at large: To count as having persistent Graves' disease, a patient had to have received antithyroid drug treatment for over 5 years with TSH receptor autoantibodies remaining persistently positive. Persistent Graves' disease patients were compared with newly diagnosed Graves' disease patients by peripheral blood TCR sequencing and RNA sequencing. The study was conducted in China and was registered as a clinical trial. A total of roughly 35 samples underwent TCR sequencing: about 13 from persistent and roughly 20 from newly diagnosed Graves' disease patients. In the clinical cohort, patients with persistent Graves' disease had used antithyroid drugs for an average of about 10.3 years.

The sample's time point label is to be understood as: persistent/refractory GD, antithyroid drugs over 5 years with positive TRAb. RNA was extracted from PBMCs in TRIzol for both TCR sequencing and RNA sequencing. The diagnosis of Graves' disease was made according to American Thyroid Association guidelines. Recruitment of patients was carried out at an endocrinology department in Xi'an, China. Each patient gave about 8.1 milliliters of peripheral blood, collected in an EDTA anticoagulant tube. PBMCs were isolated by Ficoll Paque Plus density gradient separation without further T cell sorting. An Agilent 2100 Bioanalyzer and agarose gel were used to assess RNA quality, and a NanoDrop 2000 was used to measure RNA concentration. Study-level results and caveats: The small sample size was acknowledged by the authors as a limitation that may reduce accuracy. TRBV28, TRBJ1-2 and TRBJ2-5 were preferentially used in persistent disease, while TRBV20-1 and TRBJ2-1 were favored in newly diagnosed disease. Only the TCR beta chain was sequenced and analyzed. Only peripheral blood was studied, because thyroid tissue, the primary lesion, was inaccessible. Patients with persistent disease shared more public clonotypes (about 3,000) than newly diagnosed patients did (more than 900). Compared with newly diagnosed patients, patients with persistent Graves' disease had lower TCR Shannon entropy and fewer highly expanded clones, which suggests clonal expansion.

After removal of 5 bases from V and 6 bases from J, the junction retains 4 bases not matched to a gene. CDR1 and CDR2 are read off the germline V gene as MDHEN and SYDVKM. Including the terminal cysteine and phenylalanine, the CDR3 comprises 12 residues. The read is trimmed to its CDR3 DNA, 36 bases read in frame from base 1. The sequencing here drew on peripheral blood mononuclear cells (PBMCs), taken when the disease was refractory, from a patient treated with antithyroid drugs. This TCR was recovered from a female donor with Graves disease. The chain was built from TRBV28 and TRBJ2-7; 7 bases in the middle match TRBD1. The nucleotides are TGTGCCAGCAGTACGGGACAGTCCGAGCAGTACTTC. Translated, it gives CASSTGQSEQYF.